One sample yielded the 27 T cell receptor beta chains listed below, sequenced in a study of blood T cell repertoires in COVID-19. Sequencing used immunoSEQ multiplex PCR; TCRdb keeps in-frame clones, though not all of them. The data contain 35,000 or so clones, about 91% of them singletons. Specimen: peripheral blood. All receptors derive from a human donor in a cohort sampled during active COVID-19.

This clone was picked up a small number of times. The chain is built from TRBV6-1 and TRBJ1-2; TRBD1 is a possible D gene (6 bases). The ends were cut back, 3 bases at V and 8 bases at J, with 16 bases in the middle. CDR1 and CDR2 (germline): MNHNS, SASEGT. This CDR3 contains 14 residues. In DNA form, the CDR3 reads TGTGCCAGCAGTGATCCTTACAACAGGGACGGCTACACCTTC. This translates into CASSDPYNRDGYTF.

J is TRBJ2-5 and V is TRBV7-2; 13 bases are shared with TRBD2. The CDR3 spans 18 residues. The trim removed 0 bases at V and 2 bases at J, leaving 6 bases unmatched. Germline V gives CDR1 SGHTA, CDR2 FQGNSA. The CDR3 DNA reads TGTGCCAGCAGCTTAGCCCCGACTAGCGGGGGGATACAAGAGACCCAGTACTTC. This translates into CASSLAPTSGGIQETQYF.

The genes are TRBV18 and TRBJ1-4, with D hard to call. The CDR3 runs 19 residues. Trimming shortened V by 3 bases and J by 7 bases, and 27 bases separated the two germline ends. CDR1 is KGHSH and CDR2 is LQKENI in the germline V gene. The CDR3 bases are TGTGCCAGCTCACCCCGGGAAGTCTCCGGCGACAACCGGAGTGAAAAACTGTTTTTT. Its protein is CASSPREVSGDNRSEKLFF.

This rearrangement joins TRBV19 to TRBJ1-5; no clear D gene. CDR3 length equals 11 residues. Trimming removed 10 bases from V and 3 bases from J, with 7 bases in between. Germline values: CDR1 LNHDA, CDR2 SQIVND (reference sequence). CDR3 protein: CATHTNQPQHF. CDR3 in DNA: TGTGCCACCCACACCAATCAGCCCCAGCATTTT.

CDR3 sequence reads: CASSPEGGTDTQYF. The CDR3 region has the DNA TGCGCCAGCAGCCCCGAGGGAGGAACAGATACGCAGTATTTT. This chain links TRBV4-3 with TRBJ2-3, with D maybe TRBD2 (6 bases). This CDR3 region has 14 residues. V dropped 4 bases and J dropped 3 bases, with 11 bases sitting between them. In germline, CDR1 is LGHNA, CDR2 YSLEER.

The J gene is TRBJ1-6, the V gene TRBV4-1; D gene ambiguous. Germline V lookup: CDR1 MGHRA, CDR2 YSYEKL. V shed 4 bases and J shed 4 bases, with 11 bases lying between them. The CDR3 has 15 amino acids. The CDR3 coding sequence is TGCGCCAGCAGCCTTCGCGGGGATTATAATTCACCCCTCCACTTT. Translated, it gives CASSLRGDYNSPLHF.

The V call is TRBV21-1, the J call TRBJ1-3; the table names TRBD1, a call not compared with the DNA. TRBV21-1 is listed as a pseudogene. This CDR3 has 14 amino acids. The CDR3 sequence is CASSIRESGNTIYF. DNA of the CDR3: TGTGCCAGCAGCATCAGGGAATCTGGAAACACCATATATTTT.

The rearrangement uses TRBV29-1 and TRBJ2-1; 7 bases fit TRBD1. Germline V gene lookup returns CDR1 SQVTM and CDR2 ANQGSEA. CDR3 length equals 13 residues. V shed 6 bases and J 3 bases; nucleotides not matched to a gene: 5. The chain's CDR3 is CSVGGQSYNEQFF. CDR3 in DNA: TGCAGCGTAGGGGGACAGAGCTACAATGAGCAGTTCTTC.

CDR3 DNA sequence: TGTGCCAGCAGCGTCCTTAGCGGGGGGGGCACAGATACGCAGTATTTT. Translated, it gives CASSVLSGGGTDTQYF. This chain connects TRBV9 to TRBJ2-3, with TRBD2 matching over 11 bases. With V trimmed by 2 bases and J by 1 base, 3 bases remained unmatched. Germline loops: CDR1 SGDLS, CDR2 YYNGEE. This CDR3 spans 16 amino acids. Combining the CDR3 with reference TRBV9 and TRBJ2-3 gives the whole variable domain DSGVTQTPKHLITATGQRVTLRCSPRSGDLSVYWYQQSLDQGLQFLIQYYNGEERAKGNILERFSAQQFPDLHSELNLSSLELGDSALYFCASSVLSGGGTDTQYFGPGTRLTVL.

This sequence joins TRBV10-1 and TRBJ1-4, with D tentatively TRBD1 (5 bases). The CDR3 is 16 residues long. Trimming shortened V by 6 bases and J by 7 bases, and 21 bases separated the two germline ends. The germline CDR1 and CDR2 sequences are WNHNN and SYGVQD (reference sequence). Written as DNA, the CDR3 is TGCGCCAGCAGGTCATGGGGGACTGCCGAACTTGAAAAACTGTTTTTT. As protein: CASRSWGTAELEKLFF.

The chain joins TRBV12-3 or TRBV12-4 to TRBJ2-7; D unclear. This CDR3 spans 13 amino acids. Trimming pared 3 bases from V and 6 bases from J, leaving 12 bases between. The CDR3 reads CASSFPRIGEQYF. In DNA, the CDR3 is TGTGCCAGCAGTTTCCCTAGGATCGGCGAGCAGTACTTC.

CDR3 sequence reads: CASSYSNFGVNTEAFF. The CDR3 DNA sequence: TGTGCCAGCAGTTACTCGAATTTCGGGGTAAACACTGAAGCTTTCTTT. The gene calls are TRBV6-2 or TRBV6-3 and TRBJ1-1; no clear D. The CDR3 consists of 16 residues. CDR1 is MNHEY, CDR2 SVGEGT, per germline. Trimming took off 0 bases at V and 2 bases at J, with 13 bases between the two ends.

This clone was found a few times. As DNA, the CDR3 is TGTGCCAGCACTCCCATCCAGGGTATTCAGCCCCAGCATTTT. This encodes CASTPIQGIQPQHF. The genes are TRBV28 and TRBJ1-5, with a weak D call TRBD1 (5 bases). From germline, CDR1 is MDHEN and CDR2 SYDVKM. This CDR3 spans 14 amino acids. V was clipped by 7 bases and J by 6 bases, with 16 bases between them.

The rearrangement joins TRBV28 to TRBJ2-7, with D possibly TRBD2 on 5 matching bases. Trimming pared 6 bases from V and 5 bases from J, leaving 20 bases between. Germline CDR1 MDHEN, CDR2 SYDVKM. The CDR3 consists of 15 residues. The chain's CDR3 is CASSYTGSSAHEQYF. The CDR3 nucleotides are TGTGCCAGCAGCTATACGGGGTCGTCGGCCCACGAGCAGTACTTC.

The genes are TRBV21-1 and TRBJ2-1; the table's D gene call, TRBD1, was not cross checked with the DNA. TRBV21-1 is marked as a pseudogene. The CDR3 contains 17 residues. Here the CDR3 DNA reads TGTGCCAGCAGCAAAGTGTCGACGGACAGCTCCTACAATGAGCAGTTCTTC. Translation gives CASSKVSTDSSYNEQFF.

The J gene is TRBJ2-3, the V gene TRBV13; 14 bases are shared with TRBD2. V gave up 5 bases and J gave up 2 bases; unmatched junction bases: 12. Looked up from germline, CDR1 is PRHDT and CDR2 is FYEKMQ (reference sequence). The CDR3 extends over 19 amino acids. The chain's CDR3 is CASSPRTSGGPGHTDTQYF. CDR3 sequence (DNA): TGTGCCAGCAGCCCTAGGACTAGCGGGGGGCCAGGACACACAGATACGCAGTATTTT.

The chain is built from TRBV3-1 (or the pseudogene TRBV3-2) and TRBJ1-2; TRBD1 agrees at 8 bases. CDR1 is LGHDT, CDR2 YNNKEL, per germline (reference sequence). With 6 bases clipped from V and 4 bases from J, the junction kept 4 bases outside the gene matches. CDR3 size: 13 residues. CDR3 DNA: TGTGCCAGCAGAGGACAGGGTGCCTATGGCTACACCTTC. This gives the protein CASRGQGAYGYTF.

This chain connects TRBV5-5 to TRBJ2-5; tentative D call: TRBD2 (6 bases). This CDR3 has 16 amino acids. V lost 1 base and J lost 3, with 16 bases in between. Germline CDR1 and CDR2: SGHKS and YYEKEE (reference sequence). The CDR3 coding sequence is TGTGCCAGCAGCTTGCCCCCGGGACTGAATAAAGAGACCCAGTACTTC. Protein: CASSLPPGLNKETQYF. Using reference TRBV5-5 and TRBJ2-5 for the parts outside the CDR3, the full variable domain is DAGVTQSPTHLIKTRGQQVTLRCSPISGHKSVSWYQQVLGQGPQFIFQYYEKEERGRGNFPDRFSARQFPNYSSELNVNALLLGDSALYLCASSLPPGLNKETQYFGPGTRLLVL.

The chain uses TRBV4-3 and TRBJ2-5, with 10 bases matching TRBD1. Germline CDR1 is LGHNA and CDR2 is YSLEER. The CDR3 runs to 13 residues. The trim removed 4 bases at V and 4 bases at J, leaving 0 bases unmatched. DNA for the CDR3: TGCGCCAGCAGCCGGGACAGGGGAGAGACCCAGTACTTC. Its protein product is CASSRDRGETQYF.

The chain joins TRBV6-5 to TRBJ2-3; no clear D. Germline V gives CDR1 MNHEY, CDR2 SVGAGI. Trimming took off 10 bases at V and 2 bases at J, with 16 bases between the two ends. CDR3 size: 14 residues. The CDR3 region is CAIRKRFITDTQYF. DNA of the CDR3: TGTGCCATTCGGAAGAGGTTTATCACAGATACGCAGTATTTT.

The chain employs TRBV7-2 and TRBJ2-1, with D perhaps matching TRBD2 (5 bases). The germline CDR1 and CDR2 sequences are SGHTA and FQGNSA. The CDR3 totals 16 residues. The V end was cut by 2 bases, the J end by 9 bases, with 20 bases between. The CDR3 nucleotides read TGTGCCAGCAGCTTAAACCAAATGAGAACTGGGAGTGAGCAGTTCTTC. As protein: CASSLNQMRTGSEQFF.

The chain carries TRBV7-9 and TRBJ2-4; possibly TRBD1 for D (6 bases). CDR1 SEHNR and CDR2 FQNEAQ come from the germline V gene (reference sequence). CDR3 size: 14 residues. V was shortened by 2 bases and J by 1 base, with 6 bases between the two germline ends. This chain's CDR3 is CASSLQGAKNIQYF. As DNA, the CDR3 is TGTGCCAGCAGCTTACAGGGGGCCAAAAACATTCAGTACTTC.

This chain connects TRBV29-1 to TRBJ2-1; 11 bases align to TRBD2. Trimming cost V 8 bases and J 6 bases; bases outside gene matches: 9. CDR1 SQVTM and CDR2 ANQGSEA come from the germline V gene. The CDR3 is 14 residues long. Here the CDR3 reads CSLARGLAGNEQFF. DNA for the CDR3: TGCAGCCTAGCCCGAGGACTAGCGGGCAATGAGCAGTTCTTC.

The rearrangement uses TRBV4-3 and TRBJ2-3; 7 bases map to TRBD1. Germline V gene data show CDR1 as LGHNA and CDR2 as YSLEER. CDR3 length: 13 amino acids. With 4 bases clipped from V and 4 bases from J, the junction kept 2 bases outside the gene matches. CDR3 residues: CASSRDRPDTQYF. CDR3 sequence (DNA): TGCGCCAGCAGCCGGGACAGACCAGATACGCAGTATTTT.

The chain couples TRBV2 to TRBJ1-5, with 11 bases identical to TRBD1. After removal of 6 bases from V and 1 base from J, the junction contained 5 bases not matched to a gene. In germline, CDR1 is SNHLY, CDR2 FYNNEI. This CDR3 contains 16 residues. The chain's CDR3 is CASSGQGAMSNQPQHF. DNA of the CDR3: TGTGCCAGCAGCGGACAGGGGGCAATGAGCAATCAGCCCCAGCATTTT.

CDR3 coding DNA: TGTGCCAGCACCGGGACTGTCGATCAGCCCCAGCATTTT. This gives the protein CASTGTVDQPQHF. The rearrangement uses TRBV12-3 or TRBV12-4 and TRBJ1-5; a possible D gene is TRBD1 (5 bases). The CDR3 is made up of 13 amino acids. Trimming took 7 bases from V and 5 from J, leaving 12 bases between them.

The chain uses TRBV19 and TRBJ2-6; D gene unclear. This CDR3 is built from 15 residues. Germline V gives CDR1 LNHDA, CDR2 SQIVND (reference sequence). CDR3 in amino acids: CAAASPSSGANVLTF. The CDR3 nucleotides are TGTGCTGCGGCGTCTCCTAGCTCTGGGGCCAACGTCCTGACTTTC.